Below are 27 T cell receptor beta chains sequenced from a single sample in a study of T cells after yellow fever vaccination. TCRdb reanalysed the 5' RACE reads using MiXCR and keeps one entry per CDR3 protein. This repertoire shows 250,000 or so distinct CDR3 sequences, roughly 3.7% found once; its top ten account for under 20%. The sequences come from PBMCs, collected 15 days after the yellow fever booster vaccination. The receptors stem from a man aged 18 to 35 who received the YFV17D yellow fever vaccine.

In this sample, this clonotype turned up a few times. The V gene is TRBV7-9, the J gene TRBJ1-5; a weak D match, TRBD1 (5 bases). There are 16 residues in the CDR3. Trimming shortened V by 1 base and J by 4 bases, and 14 bases separated the two germline ends. From germline, CDR1 is SEHNR and CDR2 FQNEAQ (reference sequence). The CDR3 here is CASSLGLGGVNQPQHF. The CDR3 DNA sequence: TGTGCCAGCAGCTTAGGGCTTGGGGGGGTGAATCAGCCCCAGCATTTT.

The sample holds many counts of this clonotype. The rearrangement uses TRBV6-5 and TRBJ2-3; TRBD2 might be the D (6 bases). V shed 6 bases and J shed 1 base, with 8 bases lying between them. Germline CDR1 is MNHEY and CDR2 is SVGAGI. The CDR3 is made up of 13 amino acids. CDR3 protein: CASSVAGTDTQYF. CDR3 nucleotide sequence: TGTGCCAGCAGCGTAGCGGGCACAGATACGCAGTATTTT.

This clonotype was seen repeatedly, ten times or more. The rearrangement links TRBV12-3 or TRBV12-4 to TRBJ1-1; a weak D match, TRBD1 (5 bases). The ends were cut back, 1 base at V and 8 bases at J, with 14 bases in the middle. This CDR3 region has 14 residues. CDR3 in DNA: TGTGCCAGCAGTTTAGAAGTGTTGGGGGAAGAAGCTTTCTTT. It yields the protein CASSLEVLGEEAFF.

The rearrangement uses TRBV5-4 and TRBJ1-2, with D perhaps TRBD1 (6 bases). The CDR3 consists of 14 residues. Germline V CDR1 and CDR2: SGHNT, YYREEE (reference sequence). V shed 1 base and J shed 2 bases, with 9 bases lying between them. DNA for the CDR3: TGTGCCAGCAGCTTGAGGGGGTCAAACTATGGCTACACCTTC. Its protein product is CASSLRGSNYGYTF.

The table lists this clonotype with many counts. CDR3 sequence (DNA): TGTGCCACCAACGAAAAAGGGGTTCGGCCGAACACTGAAGCTTTCTTT. As protein: CATNEKGVRPNTEAFF. This chain connects TRBV15 to TRBJ1-1; tentatively, D is TRBD1 (5 bases). Germline V CDR1 and CDR2: LNHNV, YYDKDF (reference sequence). Trimming stripped 7 bases from V and 1 base from J, with 19 bases between. The CDR3 extends over 16 amino acids.

This clonotype was seen many times. The chain uses TRBV9 and TRBJ1-3; D remains unclear. From germline, CDR1 is SGDLS and CDR2 YYNGEE. The length of the CDR3 is 15 residues. V dropped 0 bases and J dropped 0 bases, with 7 bases sitting between them. CDR3 in amino acids: CASSVEADSGNTIYF. CDR3 bases: TGTGCCAGCAGCGTAGAGGCGGACTCTGGAAACACCATATATTTT.

This clonotype was observed many times. The chain recombines TRBV6-2 or TRBV6-3 with TRBJ2-5, with D perhaps TRBD2 (6 bases). Trimming took 7 bases from V and 0 from J, leaving 12 bases between them. The CDR3 is made up of 14 amino acids. Germline V gives CDR1 MNHEY, CDR2 SVGEGT. The chain's CDR3 is CASNDRGYQETQYF. CDR3 bases: TGTGCCAGCAACGACCGGGGGTACCAAGAGACCCAGTACTTC.

This clonotype was recorded at least ten times. The CDR3 nucleotides read TGTGCCAGCAGCCAAGAGGAGGGACTAGCGGGCACAGATACGCAGTATTTT. As protein: CASSQEEGLAGTDTQYF. This rearrangement joins TRBV4-2 to TRBJ2-3, with 11 bases identical to TRBD2. This CDR3 is built from 17 residues. Germline V gene sequence: CDR1 LGHNA, CDR2 YNFKEQ. V lost 0 bases to trimming and J lost 1 base; unmatched junction nucleotides: 3.

This clonotype has ten or more counts. The V gene is TRBV12-3 or TRBV12-4, the J gene TRBJ2-1; the match to TRBD2 covers 7 bases. V lost 5 bases to trimming and J lost 2 bases; unmatched junction nucleotides: 15. The CDR3 has 18 residues. This CDR3 is CASSPVSYGTKAYNEQFF. The DNA for the CDR3 is TGTGCCAGCAGTCCGGTTTCCTACGGGACTAAGGCCTACAATGAGCAGTTCTTC.

Ten or more counts support this clonotype. The rearrangement uses TRBV20-1 and TRBJ1-4; 7 bases match TRBD1. After removal of 1 base from V and 5 bases from J, the junction contained 10 bases not matched to a gene. CDR3 length: 16 amino acids. The V gene's germline CDR1 is DFQATT and CDR2 SNEGSKA (reference sequence). The CDR3 DNA sequence: TGCAGTGCTAGAGGAGGGGGCGGTTCTGTAAATGAAAAACTGTTTTTT. This gives the protein CSARGGGGSVNEKLFF.

This clonotype was recorded at least ten times. The genes are TRBV12-3 or TRBV12-4 and TRBJ2-2, with 8 bases identical to TRBD1. V trimming: 5 bases; J trimming: 4 bases; junction bases outside the gene matches: 21. This CDR3 has 20 residues. In nucleotides, the CDR3 is TGTGCCAGCAGTCCACGCCCCGCAGGGGGCCCTTCGCGAGGCACCGGGGAGCTGTTTTTT. Protein sequence: CASSPRPAGGPSRGTGELFF.

This clonotype was picked up a small number of times. The rearrangement uses TRBV5-4 and TRBJ2-2; TRBD2 is a possible D gene (7 bases). The germline V gene encodes CDR1 SGHNT and CDR2 YYREEE (reference sequence). Deletions cut 4 bases from V and 7 bases from J, with 20 bases between. This CDR3 contains 16 residues. The CDR3 DNA sequence: TGTGCCAGCAGCCCCTCCGGCGGGGGCCAGGACGGGGAGCTGTTTTTT. Residues: CASSPSGGGQDGELFF.

This clonotype was observed a handful of times. This chain connects TRBV7-2 to TRBJ1-2; D is unresolved. The CDR3 is made up of 15 amino acids. The V gene's germline CDR1 is SGHTA and CDR2 FQGNSA. Trimming shortened V by 0 bases and J by 1 base, and 9 bases separated the two germline ends. CDR3 sequence reads: CASSLAMDNNYGYTF. For the CDR3, the DNA is TGTGCCAGCAGCTTAGCGATGGATAATAACTATGGCTACACCTTC. Full variable domain (missing parts from reference TRBV7-2 and TRBJ1-2): GAGVSQSPSNKVTEKGKDVELRCDPISGHTALYWYRQSLGQGLEFLIYFQGNSAPDKSGLPSDRFSAERTGGSVSTLTIQRTQQEDSAVYLCASSLAMDNNYGYTFGSGTRLTVV.

This clonotype was seen many times. The chain has TRBV29-1 and TRBJ1-5, with a tentative D call TRBD1 (6 bases). Germline loops: CDR1 SQVTM, CDR2 ANQGSEA. The CDR3 runs 13 residues. The germline V and J ends were trimmed by 4 bases and 3 bases, with 10 bases remaining between them. Here the CDR3 reads CSVVQGLNQPQHF. CDR3 coding DNA: TGCAGCGTTGTACAGGGCCTCAATCAGCCCCAGCATTTT.

This clonotype has at least ten counts. The rearrangement joins TRBV3-1 to TRBJ2-5, with 7 bases matching TRBD1. Germline loops: CDR1 LGHDT, CDR2 YNNKEL (reference sequence). The junction had 13 bases not matched to a gene; V was cut back by 4 bases and J by 5 bases. The CDR3 loop spans 16 amino acids. The CDR3 DNA sequence: TGTGCCAGCAGCCGCGACGGGACAGACCCCATGGAGACCCAGTACTTC. The encoded protein is CASSRDGTDPMETQYF.

This clonotype showed up many times. The rearrangement uses TRBV7-9 and TRBJ2-7; D ambiguous. Germline-derived CDR1 and CDR2 are SEHNR and FQNEAQ (reference sequence). This CDR3 has 14 residues. Trimming left V 3 bases short and J 5 bases short, with 14 bases between. The CDR3 DNA sequence: TGTGCCAGCAGCTTGGTAGGGTTCATTGACGAGCAGTACTTC. This codes for CASSLVGFIDEQYF.

This clonotype was recorded at least ten times. CDR3 sequence reads: CASSLRDRGLEETQYF. CDR3 nucleotides: TGTGCCAGCAGCTTAAGGGACAGGGGGTTGGAAGAGACCCAGTACTTC. This chain joins TRBV7-9 and TRBJ2-5; TRBD1 aligns across 11 bases. The ends lost 2 bases at V and 3 bases at J; junction bases unmatched: 5. The germline V gene encodes CDR1 SEHNR and CDR2 FQNEAQ (reference sequence). CDR3 length: 16 residues.

This clonotype occurred many times. The chain joins TRBV3-1 to TRBJ2-1; the D gene is possibly TRBD2 (5 bases). The V end was cut by 1 base, the J end by 5 bases, with 6 bases between. This CDR3 has 13 residues. Germline values: CDR1 LGHDT, CDR2 YNNKEL (reference sequence). This CDR3 is CASSQAGDNEQFF. The CDR3 nucleotides are TGTGCCAGCAGCCAAGCCGGGGACAATGAGCAGTTCTTC.

This clonotype showed up many times. This sequence joins TRBV27 and TRBJ2-7; TRBD2 agrees at 7 bases. Germline CDR1 reads MNHEY; CDR2 reads SMNVEV (reference sequence). V was clipped by 3 bases and J by 6 bases; unmatched bases: 8. This CDR3 region has 14 residues. For the CDR3, the DNA is TGTGCCAGCAGTTTGGCGGGGGTCCGACCCGAGCAGTACTTC. Encoded protein: CASSLAGVRPEQYF.

In its sample, this clonotype was seen many times. This chain connects TRBV20-1 to TRBJ2-3, with 9 nucleotides matching TRBD2. CDR3 length: 14 amino acids. Germline V gene sequence: CDR1 DFQATT, CDR2 SNEGSKA (reference sequence). V gave up 2 bases and J gave up 2 bases; unmatched junction bases: 2. CDR3 sequence: CSARRLAVTDTQYF. The CDR3 DNA reads TGCAGTGCTAGACGACTAGCGGTCACAGATACGCAGTATTTT.

In regard to this clonotype: A much larger clone lies a single base off, so this may be a read error. The V call is TRBV7-2, the J call TRBJ1-2; D perhaps matches TRBD1 (6 bases). The V gene's germline CDR1 is SGHTA and CDR2 FQGNSA. The CDR3 covers 15 residues. CDR3 DNA sequence: TGTGCCAGCAGACGGAATTCTGGGACAAACTATGGCAACACCTTC. It is translated as CASRRNSGTNYGNTF.

This clonotype was detected many times. V is TRBV20-1 and J is TRBJ1-5; no reliable D call. Germline V gene lookup returns CDR1 DFQATT and CDR2 SNEGSKA (reference sequence). This CDR3 contains 14 residues. V was trimmed by 6 bases and J by 0 bases, leaving 12 bases between them. The CDR3 DNA sequence: TGCAGTGCGAAGTCGGGGATTAGCAATCAGCCCCAGCATTTT. Amino acids: CSAKSGISNQPQHF.

There are many counts of this clonotype. This sequence joins TRBV7-6 and TRBJ2-3; TRBD2 aligns across 11 bases. The CDR3 totals 18 residues. In germline, CDR1 is SGHVS, CDR2 FNYEAQ. Trimming took 5 bases from V and 2 from J; bases not matched to a gene: 12. The CDR3 sequence is CASSKRASGGTNTDTQYF. CDR3 DNA sequence: TGTGCCAGCAGCAAAAGGGCTAGCGGGGGGACAAACACAGATACGCAGTATTTT. Looking up the rest from reference TRBV7-6 and TRBJ2-3 gives the full variable domain: GAGVSQSPRYKVTKRGQDVALRCDPISGHVSLYWYRQALGQGPEFLTYFNYEAQQDKSGLPNDRFSAERPEGSISTLTIQRTEQRDSAMYRCASSKRASGGTNTDTQYFGPGTRLTVL.

This clonotype has ten or more counts. The rearrangement uses TRBV4-1 and TRBJ2-1; D perhaps matches TRBD2 (5 bases). Germline V CDR1 and CDR2: MGHRA, YSYEKL. The CDR3 consists of 14 residues. Trimming shortened V by 0 bases and J by 6 bases, and 9 bases separated the two germline ends. CDR3 coding DNA: TGCGCCAGCAGCCAAGACGGGGTGCGCAATGAGCAGTTCTTC. Translated, it gives CASSQDGVRNEQFF.

This clonotype was seen many times. This rearrangement joins TRBV12-3 or TRBV12-4 to TRBJ1-2, with D tentatively TRBD1 (5 bases). Trimming shortened V by 1 base and J by 6 bases, and 12 bases separated the two germline ends. This CDR3 spans 14 amino acids. CDR3 sequence: CASSLGWVGDGYTF. CDR3 DNA sequence: TGTGCCAGCAGTTTAGGATGGGTGGGGGATGGCTACACCTTC.

V usage is TRBV5-4 and J usage is TRBJ1-6; D unclear. The ends were cut back, 1 base at V and 10 bases at J, with 9 bases in the middle. Germline CDR1 SGHNT, CDR2 YYREEE (reference sequence). The CDR3 sequence is 13 residues long. The DNA for the CDR3 is TGTGCCAGCAGCTTGTTCTTAGAGTCACCCCTCCACTTT. This gives the protein CASSLFLESPLHF.

This clonotype was found many times. The chain is built from TRBV29-1 and TRBJ2-2; D remains ambiguous. The CDR3 consists of 11 residues. Germline assignment: CDR1 SQVTM and CDR2 ANQGSEA. V lost 4 bases to trimming and J lost 7 bases, with 7 bases between them. The CDR3 loop reads CSVVGFGELFF. The CDR3 DNA is TGCAGCGTTGTAGGATTCGGGGAGCTGTTTTTT.